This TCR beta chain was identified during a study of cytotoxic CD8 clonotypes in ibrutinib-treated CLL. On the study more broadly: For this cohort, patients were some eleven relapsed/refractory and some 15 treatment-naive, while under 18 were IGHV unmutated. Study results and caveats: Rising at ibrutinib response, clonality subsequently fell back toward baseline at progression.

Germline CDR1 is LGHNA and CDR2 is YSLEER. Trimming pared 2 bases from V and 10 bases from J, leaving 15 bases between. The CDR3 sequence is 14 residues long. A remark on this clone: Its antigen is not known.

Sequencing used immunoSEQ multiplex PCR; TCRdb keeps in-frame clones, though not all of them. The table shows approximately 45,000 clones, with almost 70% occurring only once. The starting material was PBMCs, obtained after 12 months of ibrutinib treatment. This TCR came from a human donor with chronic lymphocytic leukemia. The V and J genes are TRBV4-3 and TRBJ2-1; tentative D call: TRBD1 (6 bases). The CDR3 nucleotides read TGCGCCAGCAGCCAAACGGACAGTGTGAGGGAGCAGTTCTTC. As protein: CASSQTDSVREQFF.